This T cell receptor beta chain was found in a study of cytomegalovirus exposure and HLA in healthy donors. For the study at large: Within the Caucasian-associated ancestry cluster were around 81% of the roughly 430 genotyped donors.

PCR employed 60 Vbeta and 13 Jbeta primers. Per the study methods: A later analysis counted 65 million to 80 million unique TCR beta chains, about 10 million shared. Using immunoSEQ multiplex PCR, the repertoire was profiled, and TCRdb retains in-frame clones only, with some absent. Clone size and V and J calls were adopted from that table, with D and trimming inferred from the DNA. Altogether over 95,000 clones are present, around three quarters being singletons, with the ten largest covering roughly 2%. With regard to this clone: As yet, its antigen is unknown.

Germline V gene lookup returns CDR1 SNHLY and CDR2 FYNNEI. V gave up 5 bases and J gave up 0 bases, with 14 bases separating them. The CDR3 consists of 16 residues. Findings and caveats of the study: Among TCR beta chains, those listed as cytomegalovirus-associated numbered more than 150. A later analysis reportedly found that, within productive TCRs, an Asian-associated ancestry cluster had fewer N-insertions than the mean observed across the approximately 690 donors.

The specimen was PBMCs. The clonotype comes from a man aged 40-49 years in good health and CMV-seronegative. The genes are TRBV2 and TRBJ2-4; no definite D call. The CDR3: CASSLPGPLAKNIQYF. The DNA of the CDR3 is TGTGCCAGCAGTCTCCCGGGTCCTTTAGCCAAAAACATTCAGTACTTC.